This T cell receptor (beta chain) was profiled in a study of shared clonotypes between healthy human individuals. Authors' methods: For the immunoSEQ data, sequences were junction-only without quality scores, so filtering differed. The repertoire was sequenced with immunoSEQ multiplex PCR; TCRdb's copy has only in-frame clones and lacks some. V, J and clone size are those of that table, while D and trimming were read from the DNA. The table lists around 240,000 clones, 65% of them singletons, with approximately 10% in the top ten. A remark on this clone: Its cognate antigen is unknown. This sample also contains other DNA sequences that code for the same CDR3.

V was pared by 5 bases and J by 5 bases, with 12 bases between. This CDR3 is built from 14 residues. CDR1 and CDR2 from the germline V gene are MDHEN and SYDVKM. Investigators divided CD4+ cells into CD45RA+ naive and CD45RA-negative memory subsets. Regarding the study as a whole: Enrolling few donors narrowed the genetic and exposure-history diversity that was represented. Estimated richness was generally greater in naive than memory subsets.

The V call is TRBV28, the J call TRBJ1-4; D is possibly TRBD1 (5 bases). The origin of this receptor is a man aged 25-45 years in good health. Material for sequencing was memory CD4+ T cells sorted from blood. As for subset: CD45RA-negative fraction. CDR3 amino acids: CASSPNRPNEKLFF. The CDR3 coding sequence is TGTGCCAGCAGTCCGAACAGGCCGAATGAAAAACTGTTTTTT.